Listed below are T cell receptor beta chains from one sample, sequenced in a study of pediatric ulcerative colitis. Repertoires were generated with immunoSEQ multiplex PCR, while TCRdb's copy carries only in-frame clones and drops some. Counted here are some 57,000 clones, 75% to 90% occurring once; the ten biggest clones make up about 1.5%. The material sequenced was blood. The receptors here all came from a boy younger than 18 who was a control in a study of pediatric ulcerative colitis. Both conserved end residues are part of each CDR3. Fields, in order: D gene, clone size, V gene, J gene, CDR3 DNA, CDR3 protein. D genes are given only for firm matches. Part of the rows lack a size; the others show once, few, many or a class for expanded clones.

.	few	TRBV7-8	TRBJ1-1	TGTGCCAGCAACTCGGGGGTGAACACTGAAGCTTTCTTT	CASNSGVNTEAFF
TRBD2	.	TRBV7-9	TRBJ2-7	TGTGCCAGCAGCCCTAGCGGGACTAGCGCCCCTCTCGAGCAGTACTTC	CASSPSGTSAPLEQYF
.	.	TRBV5-8	TRBJ2-5	TGTGCCAGCAGCTTGGAGGGCAGGGGTGCACGAGAGACCCAGTACTTC	CASSLEGRGARETQYF
TRBD1	.	TRBV5-4	TRBJ2-5	TGTGCCAGCAGCCCGGGACAGGGGACGCGAGAGACCCAGTACTTC	CASSPGQGTRETQYF
TRBD1	.	TRBV28	TRBJ1-1	TGTGCCAGCTGTAGGTTTGGGACAGGGGGGAAGCCTGAAGCTTTCTTT	CASCRFGTGGKPEAFF
TRBD2	.	TRBV2	TRBJ2-7	TGTGCCAGCAGGGTAACCGGGACTAACCCCAGGGAGCAGTACTTC	CASRVTGTNPREQYF
TRBD1	.	TRBV5-4	TRBJ2-7	TGTGCCAGCACCAGGACAGGATTAAACGAGCAGTACTTC	CASTRTGLNEQYF
.	.	TRBV6-6	TRBJ1-2	TGTGCCAGCAGTTTAAAGGTTGGCTATGGCTACACCTTC	CASSLKVGYGYTF
.	.	TRBV6-5	TRBJ1-2	TGTGCCAGCAGTTACACTAACTATGGCTACACCTTC	CASSYTNYGYTF
TRBD1	.	TRBV2	TRBJ1-5	TGTGCCAGCAGAAGGGACAGCGGGGATCAGCCCCAGCATTTT	CASRRDSGDQPQHF
.	.	TRBV6-6	TRBJ2-7	TGTGCCAGCAGGGACCGGACGTTCGGCTACGAGCAGTACTTC	CASRDRTFGYEQYF
.	.	TRBV5-4	TRBJ2-1	TGTGCCAGCAGCTTGGGCTTATACAATGAGCAGTTCTTC	CASSLGLYNEQFF
TRBD1	.	TRBV2	TRBJ1-2	TGTGCCAGCATTAGGGACAGGGTTAATGGCTACACCTTC	CASIRDRVNGYTF
.	few	TRBV10-1	TRBJ1-1	TGCGCCAGCAGTGAATTATCGAGCACAGGGAACACTGAAGCTTTCTTT	CASSELSSTGNTEAFF
.	.	TRBV14	TRBJ2-7	TGTGCCAGCAGCCAAGAATCTATCTTCGGCGATACTCTTAGCCCCTACGAGCAGTACTTC	CASSQESIFGDTLSPYEQYF
.	.	TRBV6-4	TRBJ2-1	TGTGCCACGACAGATTACAATGAGCAGTTCTTC	CATTDYNEQFF
TRBD1	.	TRBV30	TRBJ1-2	TGTGCCTGGGGAGGGACAGGGGCTGGCTACACCTTC	CAWGGTGAGYTF
TRBD1	.	TRBV19	TRBJ2-7	TGTGCCAGTAGTATAGAAAGGACAGGGCGCGGCGAGCAGTACTTC	CASSIERTGRGEQYF
.	.	TRBV5-8	TRBJ2-2	TGTGCCAGTGACTTAACTTGGGACACCGGGGAGCTGTTTTTT	CASDLTWDTGELFF
.	few	TRBV6-1	TRBJ1-1	TGTGCCAGCAGTGAAGCCCCCGATAAGGCAACTGAAGCTTTCTTT	CASSEAPDKATEAFF
TRBD1	.	TRBV5-1	TRBJ2-5	TGCGCCAGCAGCTTGGGGGGACAGGCCTCCGTTGAGACCCAGTACTTC	CASSLGGQASVETQYF
.	.	TRBV6-6	TRBJ1-5	TGTGCCAGCAGTTACTCGAGTTCAGGGATCAAGCCCCAGCATTTT	CASSYSSSGIKPQHF
TRBD1	.	TRBV7-3	TRBJ2-2	TGTGCCAGCAGCCTCCACGGACAGGGCAACACCGGGGAGCTGTTTTTT	CASSLHGQGNTGELFF
.	.	TRBV15	TRBJ1-3	TGTGCCACCAGCAGAGATCGGCAGGGCGGCGGAAACACCATATATTTT	CATSRDRQGGGNTIYF
TRBD2	.	TRBV28	TRBJ2-3	TGTGCCAGCAGTCCACTAGCGGGGAGATCAGATACGCAGTATTTT	CASSPLAGRSDTQYF